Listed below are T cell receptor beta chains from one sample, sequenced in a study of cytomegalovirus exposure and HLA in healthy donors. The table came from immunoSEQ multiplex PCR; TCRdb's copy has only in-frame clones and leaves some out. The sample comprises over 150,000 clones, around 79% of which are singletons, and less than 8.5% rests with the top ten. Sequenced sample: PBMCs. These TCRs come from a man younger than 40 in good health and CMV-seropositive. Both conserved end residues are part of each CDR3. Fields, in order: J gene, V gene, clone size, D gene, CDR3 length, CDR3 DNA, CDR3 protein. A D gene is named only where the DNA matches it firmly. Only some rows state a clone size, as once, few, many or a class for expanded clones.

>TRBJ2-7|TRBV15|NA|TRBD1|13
TGTGCCACCAGCAGGGACAGGGTCTACGAGCAGTACTTC
CATSRDRVYEQYF
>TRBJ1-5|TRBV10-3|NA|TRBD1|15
TGTGCCATCAGCGAACAGGGGTTGGGGAATCAGCCCCAGCATTTT
CAISEQGLGNQPQHF
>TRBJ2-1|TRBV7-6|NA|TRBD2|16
TGTGCCAGCAGCTTAACCGGGGCTAGCGGCTACAATGAGCAGTTCTTC
CASSLTGASGYNEQFF
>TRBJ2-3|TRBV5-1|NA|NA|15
TGCGCCAGCGGGGCGATGGGAGGTTACACAGATACGCAGTATTTT
CASGAMGGYTDTQYF
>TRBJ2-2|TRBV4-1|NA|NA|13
TGCGCCAGCAGTTACTCTAACACCGGGGAGCTGTTTTTT
CASSYSNTGELFF
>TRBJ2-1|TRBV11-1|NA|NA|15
TGTGCCAGCAGCTTACATGCGGCCTCCTACAATGAGCAGTTCTTC
CASSLHAASYNEQFF
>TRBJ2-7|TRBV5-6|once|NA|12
TGTGCCAGCAGCTTTGGTAGCGACGAGCAGTACTTC
CASSFGSDEQYF
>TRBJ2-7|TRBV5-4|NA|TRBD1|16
TGTGCCAGCAGCTCAGGGGGGGACAGGGGGTCCCACGAGCAGTACTTC
CASSSGGDRGSHEQYF
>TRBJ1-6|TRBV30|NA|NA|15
TGTGCCTTACTTAGTGTACGGGGCCCGACGGGGGCCCTCCACTTT
CALLSVRGPTGALHF
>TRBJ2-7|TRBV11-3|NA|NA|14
TGTGCCAGCAGCTTAGGGGGGAGGCCCTACGAGCAGTACTTC
CASSLGGRPYEQYF
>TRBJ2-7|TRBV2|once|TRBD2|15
TGTGCCAGCATCGATTCGACTAGCGGAGTATACGAGCAGTACTTC
CASIDSTSGVYEQYF
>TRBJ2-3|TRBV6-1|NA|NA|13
TGTGCCAGCAGTGAACAGGGGCCAGATACGCAGTATTTT
CASSEQGPDTQYF
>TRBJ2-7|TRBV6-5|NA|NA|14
TGTGCCAGCAGAATAGACAGGCGTGCCTACGAGCAGTACTTC
CASRIDRRAYEQYF
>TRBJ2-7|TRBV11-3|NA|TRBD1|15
TGTGCCAGCAGCTCAACCGGGACAGGGATTTACGAGCAGTACTTC
CASSSTGTGIYEQYF
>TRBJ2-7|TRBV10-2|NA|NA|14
TGCGCCAGCAACCTTAGCCCCCGGGTGTACGAGCAGTACTTC
CASNLSPRVYEQYF
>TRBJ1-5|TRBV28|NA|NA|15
TGTGCCAGCAGTTTAGACACTGCCTTCAATCAGCCCCAGCATTTT
CASSLDTAFNQPQHF
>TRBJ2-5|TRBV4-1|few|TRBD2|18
TGCGCCAGCAGCCCTGGGACTAGCGGGGGGAACTTCCAAGAGACCCAGTACTTC
CASSPGTSGGNFQETQYF
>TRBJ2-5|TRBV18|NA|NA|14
TGTGCCAGCTCACGGCAACAGGGCCAAGAGACCCAGTACTTC
CASSRQQGQETQYF
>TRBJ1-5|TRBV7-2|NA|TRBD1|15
TGTGCCAGCAGCCCCCGGGACAGGGCGAATCAGCCCCAGCATTTT
CASSPRDRANQPQHF
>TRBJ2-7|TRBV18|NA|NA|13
TGTGCCAGCTCACCACCAGCCGCTTACGAGCAGTACTTC
CASSPPAAYEQYF
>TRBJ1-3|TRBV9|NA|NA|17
TGTGCCAGCAGCGTAGAAGTTGCAGCGAGCTCTGGAAACACCATATATTTT
CASSVEVAASSGNTIYF
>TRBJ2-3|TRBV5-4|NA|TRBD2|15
TGTGCCAGCAGGAGTAGCGGGGGGGCGACAGATACGCAGTATTTT
CASRSSGGATDTQYF
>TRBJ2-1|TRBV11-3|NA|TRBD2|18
TGTGCCAGCAGCTTTTCCGGGACTAGCGGGGGGGAGGGTAATGAGCAGTTCTTC
CASSFSGTSGGEGNEQFF
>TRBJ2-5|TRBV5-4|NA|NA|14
TGTGCCAGCAGCTTGAAGGACTACCAAGAGACCCAGTACTTC
CASSLKDYQETQYF
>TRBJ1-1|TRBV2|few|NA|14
TGTGCCAGCAGTAAGGACAGTTCCAACACTGAAGCTTTCTTT
CASSKDSSNTEAFF
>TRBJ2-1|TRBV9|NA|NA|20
TGTGCCAGCAGCGACGCGGTTCTTGAAGCCCGTGCCCCCGGCTACAATGAGCAGTTCTTC
CASSDAVLEARAPGYNEQFF
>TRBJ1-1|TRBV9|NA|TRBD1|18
TGTGCCAGCAGCGTAGATAGGGACAGGGGTAGTGGAAACACTGAAGCTTTCTTT
CASSVDRDRGSGNTEAFF
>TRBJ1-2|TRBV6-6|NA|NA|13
TGTGCCAGCAGTTACTCGGGGGGGGATGGCTACACCTTC
CASSYSGGDGYTF
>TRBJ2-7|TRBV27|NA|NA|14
TGTGCCAGCAGTTCTACAGGGCGCTCCTACGAGCAGTACTTC
CASSSTGRSYEQYF
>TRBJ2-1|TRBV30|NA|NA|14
TGTGCCTGGAGCAGCGGAGCCTCCTACAATGAGCAGTTCTTC
CAWSSGASYNEQFF
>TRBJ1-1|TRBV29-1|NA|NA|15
TGCAGCGAAACAAATACGGGTCTCATGAACACTGAAGCTTTCTTT
CSETNTGLMNTEAFF
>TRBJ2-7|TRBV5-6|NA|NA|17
TGTGCCAGCAGCTTGGAGGGGCTGGCTAGGTTACACTACGAGCAGTACTTC
CASSLEGLARLHYEQYF
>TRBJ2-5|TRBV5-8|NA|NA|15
TGTGCCAGCAGCAACCTCATTACAGGTCAAGAGACCCAGTACTTC
CASSNLITGQETQYF
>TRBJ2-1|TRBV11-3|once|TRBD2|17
TGTGCCAGCAGCGCCTCAAAACAAGCGGGAGGGTGGGATGAGCAGTTCTTC
CASSASKQAGGWDEQFF
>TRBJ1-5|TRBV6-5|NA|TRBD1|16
TGTGCCAGCAGTTACTCTGCCGGGACAGGGGGCCGGCCCCAGCATTTT
CASSYSAGTGGRPQHF
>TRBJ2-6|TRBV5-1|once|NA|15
TGCGCCAGCAGCTTAAAGAGCTCTGGGGCCAACGTCCTGACTTTC
CASSLKSSGANVLTF
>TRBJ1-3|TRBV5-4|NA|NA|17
TGTGCCAGCAGCTTGGGGGAGGGGATTAGGTCTGGAAACACCATATATTTT
CASSLGEGIRSGNTIYF
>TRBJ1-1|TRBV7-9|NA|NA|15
TGTGCCAGCAGCTCGGACAGCCCCCAGGGCACTGAAGCTTTCTTT
CASSSDSPQGTEAFF
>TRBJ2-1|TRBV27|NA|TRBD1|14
TGTGCCAGCAACTCCCCCGGACAGGACAATGAGCAGTTCTTC
CASNSPGQDNEQFF
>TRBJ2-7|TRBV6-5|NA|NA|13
TGTGCCAGCAGTTACCAAGGAGGAAGTATGCAGTACTTC
CASSYQGGSMQYF
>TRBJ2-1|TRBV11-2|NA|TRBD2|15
TGTGCCAGCAGCACCAGTCTAGCGGGAGGTAATGAGCAGTTCTTC
CASSTSLAGGNEQFF
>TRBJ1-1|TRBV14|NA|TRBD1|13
TGTGCCAGCAGTCGGGACAGGGGGACTGAAGCTTTCTTT
CASSRDRGTEAFF
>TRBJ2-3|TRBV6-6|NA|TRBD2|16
TGTGCCAGCAGTTACGGAATAGCGGGGGGCCCAGATACGCAGTATTTT
CASSYGIAGGPDTQYF
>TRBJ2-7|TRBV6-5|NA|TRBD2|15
TGTGCCAGCACGCGGGGGGGCCGAAGCTCCTACGAGCAGTACTTC
CASTRGGRSSYEQYF